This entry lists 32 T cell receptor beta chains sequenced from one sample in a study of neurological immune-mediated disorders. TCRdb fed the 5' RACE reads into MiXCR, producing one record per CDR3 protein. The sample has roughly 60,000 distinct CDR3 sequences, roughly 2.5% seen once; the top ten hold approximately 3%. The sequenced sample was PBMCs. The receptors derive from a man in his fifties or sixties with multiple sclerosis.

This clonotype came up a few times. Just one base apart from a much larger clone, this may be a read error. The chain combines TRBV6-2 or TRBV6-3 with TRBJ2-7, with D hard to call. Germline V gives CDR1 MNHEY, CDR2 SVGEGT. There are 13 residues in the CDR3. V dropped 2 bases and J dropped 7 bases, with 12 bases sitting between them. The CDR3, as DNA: TGTGCCAGCAGTTACCAGGAGATCCAAGAGCAGTACTTC. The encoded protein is CASSYQEIQEQYF.

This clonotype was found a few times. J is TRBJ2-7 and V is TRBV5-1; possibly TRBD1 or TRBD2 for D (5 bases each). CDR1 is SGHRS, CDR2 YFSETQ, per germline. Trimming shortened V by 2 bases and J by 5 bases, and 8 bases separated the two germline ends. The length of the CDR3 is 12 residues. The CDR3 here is CASSFRDDEQYF. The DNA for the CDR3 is TGCGCCAGCAGCTTCAGGGACGACGAGCAGTACTTC.

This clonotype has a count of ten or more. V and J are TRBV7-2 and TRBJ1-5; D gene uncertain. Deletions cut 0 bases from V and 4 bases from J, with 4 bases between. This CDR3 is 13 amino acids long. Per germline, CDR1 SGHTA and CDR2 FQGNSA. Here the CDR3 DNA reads TGTGCCAGCAGCTTAGCAGTGAATCAGCCCCAGCATTTT. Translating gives CASSLAVNQPQHF.

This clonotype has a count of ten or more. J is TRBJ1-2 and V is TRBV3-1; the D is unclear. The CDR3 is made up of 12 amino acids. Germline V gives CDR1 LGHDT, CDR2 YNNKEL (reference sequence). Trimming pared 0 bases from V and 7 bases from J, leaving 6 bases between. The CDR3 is CASSQDASGYTF. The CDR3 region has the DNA TGTGCCAGCAGCCAAGACGCTAGTGGCTACACCTTC.

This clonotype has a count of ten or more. The DNA for the CDR3 is TGCAGCGTTGACTGGGACAACAATGAGCAGTTCTTC. This encodes CSVDWDNNEQFF. The chain employs TRBV29-1 and TRBJ2-1; possible D gene TRBD1, 6 bases. CDR1 is SQVTM, CDR2 ANQGSEA, per germline. CDR3 length: 12 amino acids. Trimming left V 3 bases short and J 5 bases short, with 8 bases between.

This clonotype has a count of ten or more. CDR3 DNA sequence: TGCAGCCCCCGGACAGGAGATCAGCCCCAGCATTTT. This sequence encodes CSPRTGDQPQHF. The chain links TRBV29-1 to TRBJ1-5; 7 bases line up with TRBD1. The germline gives CDR1 SQVTM, CDR2 ANQGSEA. V trimming: 8 bases; J trimming: 5 bases; junction bases outside the gene matches: 6. This CDR3 has 12 residues.

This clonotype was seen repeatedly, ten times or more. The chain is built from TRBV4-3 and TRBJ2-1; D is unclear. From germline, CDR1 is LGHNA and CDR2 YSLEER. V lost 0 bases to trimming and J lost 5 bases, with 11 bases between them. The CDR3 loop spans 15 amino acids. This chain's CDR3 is CASSQDLGRNNEQFF. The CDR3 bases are TGCGCCAGCAGCCAAGATCTTGGACGAAACAATGAGCAGTTCTTC.

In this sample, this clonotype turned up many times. The DNA for the CDR3 is TGTGCCAGTACCCGGGGCAATGAGCAGTTCTTC. It specifies CASTRGNEQFF. The chain links TRBV12-3 or TRBV12-4 to TRBJ2-1; TRBD2 is a possible D gene (5 bases). Trimming removed 9 bases from V and 6 bases from J, with 9 bases in between. The CDR3 loop spans 11 amino acids.

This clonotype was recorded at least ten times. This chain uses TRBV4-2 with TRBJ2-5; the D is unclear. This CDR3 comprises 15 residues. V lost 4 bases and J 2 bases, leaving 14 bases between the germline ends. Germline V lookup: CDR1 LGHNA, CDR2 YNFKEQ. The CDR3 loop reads CASSRTTANQETQYF. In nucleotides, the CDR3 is TGTGCCAGCAGCCGCACGACTGCAAATCAAGAGACCCAGTACTTC.

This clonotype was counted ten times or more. The CDR3, as DNA: TGCAGTGCTAGAGATCCCGTACAGGGGGCGGACACCGTAGGCTACACCTTC. Amino acid sequence: CSARDPVQGADTVGYTF. J is TRBJ1-2 and V is TRBV20-1; 9 bases line up with TRBD1. The CDR3 covers 17 residues. The ends lost 0 bases at V and 8 bases at J; junction bases unmatched: 16. CDR1 is DFQATT and CDR2 is SNEGSKA in the germline V gene (reference sequence).

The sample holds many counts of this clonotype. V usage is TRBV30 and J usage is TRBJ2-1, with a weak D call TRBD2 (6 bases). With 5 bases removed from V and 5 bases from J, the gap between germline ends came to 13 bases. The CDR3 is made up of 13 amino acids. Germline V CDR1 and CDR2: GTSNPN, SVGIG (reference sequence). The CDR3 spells CAWAGQRDNEQFF. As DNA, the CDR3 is TGTGCCTGGGCGGGCCAGCGGGACAATGAGCAGTTCTTC.

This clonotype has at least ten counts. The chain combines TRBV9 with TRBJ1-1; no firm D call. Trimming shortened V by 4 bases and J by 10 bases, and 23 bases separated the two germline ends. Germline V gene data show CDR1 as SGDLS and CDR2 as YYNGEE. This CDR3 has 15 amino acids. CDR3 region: CASSPLPDESFGAFF. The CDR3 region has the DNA TGTGCCAGCAGCCCTCTCCCGGACGAATCTTTTGGAGCTTTCTTT.

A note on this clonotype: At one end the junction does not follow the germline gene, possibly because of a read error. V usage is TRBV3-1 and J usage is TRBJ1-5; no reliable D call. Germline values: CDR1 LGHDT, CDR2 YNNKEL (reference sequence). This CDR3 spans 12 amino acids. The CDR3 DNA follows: TGTGCCAGCAGCCAAGAGTTCAGGACCCAGAATTTT. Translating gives CASSQEFRTQNF.

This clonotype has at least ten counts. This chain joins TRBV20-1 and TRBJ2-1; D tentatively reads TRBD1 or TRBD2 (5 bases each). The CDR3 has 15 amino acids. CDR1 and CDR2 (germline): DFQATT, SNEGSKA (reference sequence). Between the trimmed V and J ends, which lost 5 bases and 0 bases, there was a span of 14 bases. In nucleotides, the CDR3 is TGCAGTGCTTACGCCGGGACCGCCTCCTACAATGAGCAGTTCTTC. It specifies CSAYAGTASYNEQFF.

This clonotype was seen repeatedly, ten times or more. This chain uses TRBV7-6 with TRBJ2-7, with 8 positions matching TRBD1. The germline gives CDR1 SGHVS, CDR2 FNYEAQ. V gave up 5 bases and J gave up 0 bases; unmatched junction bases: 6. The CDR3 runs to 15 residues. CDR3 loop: CASSPRTGRSYEQYF. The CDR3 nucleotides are TGTGCCAGCAGCCCCCGGACAGGGCGCTCCTACGAGCAGTACTTC.

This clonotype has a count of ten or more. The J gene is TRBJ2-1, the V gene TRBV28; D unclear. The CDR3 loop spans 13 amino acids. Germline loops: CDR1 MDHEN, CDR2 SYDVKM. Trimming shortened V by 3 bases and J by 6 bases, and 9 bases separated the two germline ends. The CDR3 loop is CASSFINSNEQFF. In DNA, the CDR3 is TGTGCCAGCAGTTTTATTAATTCCAATGAGCAGTTCTTC.

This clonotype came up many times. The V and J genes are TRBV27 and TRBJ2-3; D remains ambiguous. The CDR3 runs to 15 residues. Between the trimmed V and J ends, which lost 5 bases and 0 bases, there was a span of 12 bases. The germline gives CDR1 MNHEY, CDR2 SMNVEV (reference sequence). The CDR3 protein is CASSLRLISTDTQYF. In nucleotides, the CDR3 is TGTGCCAGCAGTCTCCGCCTAATTAGCACAGATACGCAGTATTTT.

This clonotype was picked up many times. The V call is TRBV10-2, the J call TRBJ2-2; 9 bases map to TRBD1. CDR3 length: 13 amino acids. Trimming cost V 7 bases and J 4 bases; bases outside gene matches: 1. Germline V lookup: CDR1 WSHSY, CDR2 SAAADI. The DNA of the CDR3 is TGCGCCAGCAAGACAGGGGGCACCGGGGAGCTGTTTTTT. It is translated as CASKTGGTGELFF.

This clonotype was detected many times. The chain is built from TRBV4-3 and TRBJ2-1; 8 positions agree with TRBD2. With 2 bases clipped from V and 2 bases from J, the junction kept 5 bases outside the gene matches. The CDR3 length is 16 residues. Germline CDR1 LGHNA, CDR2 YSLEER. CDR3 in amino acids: CASSQTGGTTYNEQFF. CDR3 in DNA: TGCGCCAGCAGCCAAACGGGGGGGACAACCTACAATGAGCAGTTCTTC.

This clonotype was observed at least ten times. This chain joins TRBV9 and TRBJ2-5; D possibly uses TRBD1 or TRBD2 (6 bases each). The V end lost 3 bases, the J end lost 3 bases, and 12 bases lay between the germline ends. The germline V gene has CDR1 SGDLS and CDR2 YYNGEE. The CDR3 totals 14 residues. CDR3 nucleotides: TGTGCCAGCAGCGCGTCCGGGGGCAAAGAGACCCAGTACTTC. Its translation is CASSASGGKETQYF.

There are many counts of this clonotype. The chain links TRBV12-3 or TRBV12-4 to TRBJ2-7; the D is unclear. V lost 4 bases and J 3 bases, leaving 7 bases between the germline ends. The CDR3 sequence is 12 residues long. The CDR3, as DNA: TGTGCCAGCAGTTCCCACAGCTACGAGCAGTACTTC. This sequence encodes CASSSHSYEQYF.

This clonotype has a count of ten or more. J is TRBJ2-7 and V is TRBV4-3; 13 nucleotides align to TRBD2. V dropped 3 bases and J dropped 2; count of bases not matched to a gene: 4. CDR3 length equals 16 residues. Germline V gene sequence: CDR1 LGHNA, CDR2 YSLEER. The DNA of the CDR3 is TGCGCCAGCAGCCAGGCCGGACTAGCGGGGGCCTACGAGCAGTACTTC. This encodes CASSQAGLAGAYEQYF.

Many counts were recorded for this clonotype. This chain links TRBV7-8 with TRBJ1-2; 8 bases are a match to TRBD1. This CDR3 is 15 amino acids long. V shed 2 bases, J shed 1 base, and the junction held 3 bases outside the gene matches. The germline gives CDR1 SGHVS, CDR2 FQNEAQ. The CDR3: CASSLPGQGNYGYTF. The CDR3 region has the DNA TGTGCCAGCAGCTTACCCGGACAGGGTAACTATGGCTACACCTTC.

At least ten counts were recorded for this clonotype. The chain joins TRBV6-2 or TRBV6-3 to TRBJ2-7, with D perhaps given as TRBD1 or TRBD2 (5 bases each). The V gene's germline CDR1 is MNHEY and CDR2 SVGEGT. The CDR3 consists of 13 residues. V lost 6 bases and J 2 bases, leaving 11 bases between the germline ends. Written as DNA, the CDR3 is TGTGCCAGCAGAAAAGAGGGACCCTACGAGCAGTACTTC. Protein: CASRKEGPYEQYF.

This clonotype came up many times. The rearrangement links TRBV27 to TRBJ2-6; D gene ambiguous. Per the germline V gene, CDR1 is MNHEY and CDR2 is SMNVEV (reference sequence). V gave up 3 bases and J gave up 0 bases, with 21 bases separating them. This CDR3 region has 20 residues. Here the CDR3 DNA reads TGTGCCAGCAGTTTTTCAGCTCTTGCAGGAGTAACCTCTGGGGCCAACGTCCTGACTTTC. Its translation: CASSFSALAGVTSGANVLTF.

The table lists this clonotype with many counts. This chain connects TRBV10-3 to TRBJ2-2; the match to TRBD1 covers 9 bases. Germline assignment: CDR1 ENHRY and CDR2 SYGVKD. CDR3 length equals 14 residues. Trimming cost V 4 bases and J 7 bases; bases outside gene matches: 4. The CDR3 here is CAISAGQGGGELFF. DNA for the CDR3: TGTGCCATCAGTGCGGGACAGGGTGGCGGGGAGCTGTTTTTT.

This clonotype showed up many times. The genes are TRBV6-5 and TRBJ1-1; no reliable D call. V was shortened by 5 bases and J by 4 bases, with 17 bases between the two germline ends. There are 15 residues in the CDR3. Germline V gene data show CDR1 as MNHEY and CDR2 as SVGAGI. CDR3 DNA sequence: TGTGCCAGCAGTAGGGAGAGAAGGGAGGGCACTGAAGCTTTCTTT. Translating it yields CASSRERREGTEAFF.

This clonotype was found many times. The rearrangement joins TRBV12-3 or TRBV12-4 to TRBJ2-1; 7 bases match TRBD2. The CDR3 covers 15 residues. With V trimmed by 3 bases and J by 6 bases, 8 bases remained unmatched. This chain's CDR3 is CASSLGGASGNEQFF. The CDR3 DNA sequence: TGTGCCAGCAGTTTGGGAGGGGCTTCGGGCAATGAGCAGTTCTTC.

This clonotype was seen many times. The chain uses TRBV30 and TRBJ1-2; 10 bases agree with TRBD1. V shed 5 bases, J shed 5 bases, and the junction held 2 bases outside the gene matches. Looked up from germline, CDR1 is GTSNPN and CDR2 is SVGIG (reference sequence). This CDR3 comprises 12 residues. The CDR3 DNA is TGTGCCTGGGGGGGACAGGGGTATGGCTACACCTTC. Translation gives CAWGGQGYGYTF.

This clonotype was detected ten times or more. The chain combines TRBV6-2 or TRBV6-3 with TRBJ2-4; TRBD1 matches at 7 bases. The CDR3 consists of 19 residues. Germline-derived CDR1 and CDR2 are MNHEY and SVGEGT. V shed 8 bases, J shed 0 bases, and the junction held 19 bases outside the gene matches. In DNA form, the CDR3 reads TGTGCCAGCCCCGACCCCCCGAGACAGGGCCGACTAGCCAAAAACATTCAGTACTTC. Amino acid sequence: CASPDPPRQGRLAKNIQYF.

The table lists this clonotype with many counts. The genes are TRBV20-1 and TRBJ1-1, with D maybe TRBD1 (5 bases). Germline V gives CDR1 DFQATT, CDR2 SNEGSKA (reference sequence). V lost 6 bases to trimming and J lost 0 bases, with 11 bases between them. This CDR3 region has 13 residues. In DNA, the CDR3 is TGCAGTGCGGACGGACATATGAACACTGAAGCTTTCTTT. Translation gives CSADGHMNTEAFF.

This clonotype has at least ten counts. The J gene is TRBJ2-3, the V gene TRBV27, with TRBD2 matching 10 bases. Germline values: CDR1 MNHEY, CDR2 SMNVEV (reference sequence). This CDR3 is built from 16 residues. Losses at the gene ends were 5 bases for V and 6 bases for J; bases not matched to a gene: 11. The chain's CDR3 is CASSPQTSGSRDTQYF. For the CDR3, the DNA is TGTGCCAGCAGTCCCCAGACTAGCGGGTCCCGTGATACGCAGTATTTT.